This TCR beta chain was identified during a study of identical twins. Points on this clonotype: Its antigen is unidentified.

TCRdb reprocessed the 5' RACE reads via MiXCR and lists one record per CDR3 protein. The data show 250,000 to 300,000 distinct CDR3 sequences, roughly 9.7% seen once. Study-wide findings and caveats: Out-of-frame beta chain sequences displayed weaker excess sharing between twins.

The junction had 14 bases not matched to a gene; V was cut back by 5 bases and J by 5 bases. The CDR3 spans 16 residues. Germline-derived CDR1 and CDR2 are MNHEY and SVGEGT. This sample was also put to use in a study of yellow fever vaccine responses in identical twins.

The source material was CD8+ T cells sorted from blood. The sequence was obtained from a woman between 18 and 29 years old in good health. The V and J genes are TRBV6-2 or TRBV6-3 and TRBJ2-5; the match to TRBD2 covers 7 bases. DNA for the CDR3: TGTGCCAGCAGTCGGACTAGATCAGGAGGCCAGGAGACCCAGTACTTC. This translates into CASSRTRSGGQETQYF.